Sequencing of this T cell receptor beta chain was carried out in a study of T cell responses to AZD1222 COVID-19 vaccine (dated by TCRdb to the early 2020s). Some background on the complete study: AZD1222 recipients with second doses at about 4 weeks or about 12 weeks were pooled, because spike-specific TCR depth and breadth did not differ between schedules. A total of 230 to 250 trial participants underwent TCR sequencing, of whom 200 to 220 had received two doses of AZD1222 and some 25 had received two doses of the MenACWY control vaccine. Trial participants were enrolled by age into subgroups of 18-55, 56-69 and 70-plus years, and about 150, 27 and 61 TCR-sequenced participants, respectively, were included in these subgroups. What the work shows at the level of the full study, not this receptor alone: Vaccine-associated CD4 TCRs spanned the whole spike protein, with dominant responses in regions 160-218 and 743-854. In the small 56-69-year group, the increase in depth fell short of significance, most likely because of low power. After two AZD1222 doses, both the breadth and the depth of spike-specific TCRs were significantly higher than at day 0 and than in MenACWY recipients. Participants were mostly white British and included more females than males, and it was suggested by the authors that clonal diversity may have been underestimated. No day 14 peak-response samples were available, so repertoires were characterized only after the peak T cell response. Nearly half of unique spike-specific TCRs reportedly recognized epitopes outside regions mutated in the B.1.351 and B.1.1.7 variants. Conclusions about previously exposed vaccinees were limited because only a handful of AZD1222 recipients were SARS-CoV-2 seropositive at baseline.

Per the publication, the time point label means: baseline before first vaccination. Samples from vaccinated people were obtained from the UK trials COV001 and COV002, which included a single-blind randomized controlled phase 2/3 trial of AZD1222 (ChAdOx1 nCoV-19) in healthy adults. For TCRbeta chain sequencing, PBMC samples from trial participants were taken at day 0 and at day 28 after the second dose. The CDR3 regions of human TCRbeta chains were subjected to immunosequencing. For the original study's pipeline: Repertoire TCRs were checked for matches against a reference library of SARS-CoV-2-specific TCRs that had been generated using the MIRA antigen-specificity platform. Breadth was defined as the fraction of unique TCRs that were SARS-CoV-2-associated, and depth was defined as the fraction of total T cells that were SARS-CoV-2-associated. Using the MIRA data, each spike-specific TCR was assigned both to the spike region to which the TCR was reactive and to a CD4 or CD8 class. Log10-transformed breadth and depth values were compared by one-way ANOVA with Sidak's multiple comparisons tests. TCRdb retrieved this table from immuneACCESS and kept in-frame rearrangements only. Not all clones are present; in checked studies, unresolved V genes account for under half, and no reason is known for the remainder. That table furnishes V, J and clone size, whereas the DNA furnished D and trimming. The sample includes 140,000 to 150,000 clones, with more than 85% observed a single time. The top ten constitute 1.5% to 2% of the sample.

On this clone itself: The antigen this receptor binds is unknown. The input lacks base qualities; no much larger clone sits a single base away.

The germline V gene gives CDR1 as MNHEY and CDR2 as SVGEGT. Its CDR3 holds 13 amino acids, cysteine through phenylalanine. Only the CDR3 region is kept as DNA, spanning 39 bases read in frame from base 1. V is clipped by 5 bases and J by 3 bases, and the sequence between their germline boundaries is 10 bases long. Sequenced material: peripheral blood, taken on day 0 of AZD1222 vaccination. In this chain, TRBV6-2 or TRBV6-3 is recombined with TRBJ1-2, with a tentative D gene TRBD1 over 5 matching bases. The source is an adult in good health. The sequence in DNA is TGTGCCAGCAGTCGCCAGGGTGACTATGGCTACACCTTC. Its translation is CASSRQGDYGYTF.